This paragraph reports one T cell receptor beta chain. The CDR3 is 18 residues long. Germline V gives CDR1 PRHDT, CDR2 FYEKMQ (reference sequence). V lost 2 bases, J lost 0 bases, and 9 bases stayed unmatched. The data stem from a study of blood T cell repertoires in COVID-19. Study processing details: How many nucleated cells were present was estimated from reference gene primer amplification. Assay: immunoSEQ multiplex PCR; the TCRdb copy retains only in-frame clones and omits some. The D gene and trimming were derived from the DNA, and the V and J assignments and clone size from that table. Of 200,000 or so clones in the sample, more than 80% were seen once. Assignments of participants to cohorts depended upon their own reported clinical history.

The receptor was isolated from a woman aged 35 to 49 with acute COVID-19. The rearrangement uses TRBV13 and TRBJ2-2, with 7 bases that match TRBD2. Sequences were obtained from PBMCs or T cells enriched from blood (not recorded which). Written as DNA, the CDR3 is TGTGCCAGCAGCTTATGGGAGGGGCTTCCACCGAACACCGGGGAGCTGTTTTTT. Amino acid sequence: CASSLWEGLPPNTGELFF.